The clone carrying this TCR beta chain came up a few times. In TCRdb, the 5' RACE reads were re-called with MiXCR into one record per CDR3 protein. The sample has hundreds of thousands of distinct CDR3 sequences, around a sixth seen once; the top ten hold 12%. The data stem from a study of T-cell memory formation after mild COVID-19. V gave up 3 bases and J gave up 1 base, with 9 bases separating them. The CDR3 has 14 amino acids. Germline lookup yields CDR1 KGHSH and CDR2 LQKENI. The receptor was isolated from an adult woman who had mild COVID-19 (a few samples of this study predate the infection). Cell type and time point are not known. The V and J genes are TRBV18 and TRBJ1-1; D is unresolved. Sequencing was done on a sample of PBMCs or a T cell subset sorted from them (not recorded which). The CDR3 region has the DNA TGTGCCAGCTCACCTCTTAGCAGGAACACTGAAGCTTTCTTT. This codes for CASSPLSRNTEAFF.